A single sample gave rise to the 22 T cell receptor beta chains below, sequenced in a study of sequential checkpoint blockade in melanoma. Specified treatment: randomized to nivolumab then ipilimumab (arm A) or the reverse (arm B). The table came from immunoSEQ multiplex PCR; TCRdb's copy has only in-frame clones and leaves some out. The repertoire holds under 45,000 clones, with roughly four fifths as singletons. Sequenced material: CD8+ T cells sorted from blood (inferred from file names), taken from a patient given nivolumab and ipilimumab in sequence. Receptors originate from a human donor with melanoma.

With regard to this clone: An end of the junction differs from the germline gene, which may be a read error. The rearrangement uses TRBV27 and TRBJ2-7, with D perhaps TRBD2 (6 bases). The CDR3 length is 13 residues. Germline CDR1 is MNHEY and CDR2 is SMNVEV (reference sequence). The CDR3 DNA sequence: TGTGCCAGCAGTTTCGGGACTTCCTACGGGCAGTACTTC. It is translated as CASSFGTSYGQYF.

The chain uses TRBV7-6 and TRBJ2-7; possibly TRBD2 for D (6 bases). Trimming left V 3 bases short and J 6 bases short, with 15 bases between. The CDR3 has 14 amino acids. The germline CDR1 and CDR2 sequences are SGHVS and FNYEAQ. CDR3 protein: CASSLDGGSGEQYF. The CDR3, as DNA: TGTGCCAGCAGCTTGGACGGGGGATCGGGCGAGCAGTACTTC.

This clone is a singleton in its sample. The J gene is TRBJ2-5, the V gene TRBV10-3, with D tentatively TRBD2 (5 bases). The J call may be wrong; the DNA end is better matched by TRBJ2-7. The CDR3 totals 15 residues. The V gene's germline CDR1 is ENHRY and CDR2 SYGVKD. In DNA, the CDR3 is TGTGCCATCAGTGATGGAGCGGAGAAAGACTACGAGCAGTACTTC. As protein: CAISDGAEKDYEQYF.

The chain combines TRBV19 with TRBJ2-1; 9 bases match TRBD2. This CDR3 spans 16 amino acids. The V and J ends lost 3 bases and 4 bases, in that order; junction bases with no gene match: 7. The germline V gene has CDR1 LNHDA and CDR2 SQIVND (reference sequence). The CDR3 nucleotides read TGTGCCAGTAGTATTGGTCGCGGGAGGGTTTACAATGAGCAGTTCTTC. Encoded protein: CASSIGRGRVYNEQFF. Looking up the rest from reference TRBV19 and TRBJ2-1 gives the full variable domain: DGGITQSPKYLFRKEGQNVTLSCEQNLNHDAMYWYRQDPGQGLRLIYYSQIVNDFQKGDIAEGYSVSREKKESFPLTVTSAQKNPTAFYLCASSIGRGRVYNEQFFGPGTRLTVL.

The rearrangement joins TRBV6-4 to TRBJ2-1; tentatively, D is TRBD1 (5 bases). The CDR3 extends over 14 amino acids. V lost 4 bases and J 6 bases, leaving 13 bases between the germline ends. Germline V gene sequence: CDR1 MRHNA, CDR2 SNTAGT. The CDR3 region is CASSVFWGGNEQFF. In DNA, the CDR3 is TGTGCCAGCAGTGTATTTTGGGGCGGCAATGAGCAGTTCTTC.

This clone has only a few counts. The rearrangement joins TRBV19 to TRBJ2-5, with D perhaps TRBD1 (5 bases). The end of the DNA aligns better with TRBJ2-7, so the J call may be wrong. Germline loops: CDR1 LNHDA, CDR2 SQIVND (reference sequence). The CDR3 runs to 14 residues. The CDR3 coding sequence is TGTGCCAGTAGTATGGCAGGGCCCACCTACGAGCAGTACTTC. Residues: CASSMAGPTYEQYF.

This chain joins TRBV6-5 and TRBJ2-1; 7 bases agree with TRBD1. The J segment lost 2 bases and the V segment lost 4 bases, leaving 2 bases of the junction unmatched. Germline assignment: CDR1 MNHEY and CDR2 SVGAGI. This CDR3 region has 14 residues. CDR3 sequence reads: CASSSGQAYNEQFF. Written as DNA, the CDR3 is TGTGCCAGCAGTTCCGGACAGGCCTACAATGAGCAGTTCTTC.

The table lists this clone with a count of one. The gene calls are TRBV7-6 and TRBJ2-3; 10 bases match TRBD2. Looked up from germline, CDR1 is SGHVS and CDR2 is FNYEAQ. The CDR3 spans 16 residues. With 1 base clipped from V and 4 bases from J, the junction kept 5 bases outside the gene matches. CDR3: CASSLDERGGADTQYF. DNA for the CDR3: TGTGCCAGCAGCTTAGATGAGCGGGGGGGGGCAGATACGCAGTATTTT.

J is TRBJ2-5 and V is TRBV29-1, with D perhaps matching TRBD2 (6 bases). CDR3 length: 13 residues. Deletions cut 6 bases from V and 2 bases from J, with 13 bases between. Germline CDR1 SQVTM, CDR2 ANQGSEA. The CDR3: CSVAGPLQETQYF. The CDR3 DNA reads TGCAGCGTCGCGGGACCGCTGCAAGAGACCCAGTACTTC.

The chain carries TRBV19 and TRBJ1-5, with TRBD1 matching 8 bases. With V trimmed by 7 bases and J by 0 bases, 5 bases remained unmatched. Looked up from germline, CDR1 is LNHDA and CDR2 is SQIVND (reference sequence). The CDR3 is made up of 15 amino acids. The CDR3, as DNA: TGTGCCAGTAATTGGGACAGGTATAGCAATCAGCCCCAGCATTTT. Its protein is CASNWDRYSNQPQHF.

V gene TRBV6-5 combines with J gene TRBJ2-5; tentatively, D is TRBD1 (6 bases). V lost 4 bases, J lost 1 base, and 10 bases lay in between. This CDR3 is built from 14 residues. Germline assignment: CDR1 MNHEY and CDR2 SVGAGI. This CDR3 is CASSSLGGQETQYF. CDR3 nucleotide sequence: TGTGCCAGCAGTTCTCTAGGGGGCCAAGAGACCCAGTACTTC.

The V call is TRBV5-6, the J call TRBJ2-7; maybe TRBD2 (5 bases). This CDR3 spans 15 amino acids. Germline loops: CDR1 SGHDT, CDR2 YYEEEE. The germline V and J ends were trimmed by 0 bases and 3 bases, with 13 bases remaining between them. The CDR3 nucleotides read TGTGCCAGCAGCTTGGGTGAGGGCTCGCACTACGAGCAGTACTTC. Protein product: CASSLGEGSHYEQYF.

The chain is built from TRBV9 and TRBJ1-1; 8 positions agree with TRBD1. The V gene end was trimmed by 4 bases and the J gene end by 4 bases; junction bases not matched to a gene: 9. CDR3 size: 15 residues. Per germline, CDR1 SGDLS and CDR2 YYNGEE. The CDR3 loop is CASSPPQGAGTEAFF. The CDR3 DNA follows: TGTGCCAGCAGCCCCCCCCAGGGGGCTGGCACTGAAGCTTTCTTT.

The chain recombines TRBV1 with TRBJ1-3; the table's D call, TRBD1, has no DNA check behind it. TRBV1 is shown as a pseudogene. The CDR3 length is 14 residues. CDR3 region: CTRRQGRTGNTIYF. DNA of the CDR3: TGCACCAGGAGACAGGGTAGGACTGGAAACACCATATATTTT.

The chain couples TRBV6-1 to TRBJ1-1; D possibly corresponds to TRBD1 (5 bases). The CDR3 runs to 14 residues. Germline CDR1 is MNHNS and CDR2 is SASEGT. Trimming removed 1 base from V and 6 bases from J, with 12 bases in between. CDR3 nucleotide sequence: TGTGCCAGCAGTGAAGGACAGATACCTGCTGAAGCTTTCTTT. Protein sequence: CASSEGQIPAEAFF.

CDR3 amino acids: CASSPGLAGYEQYF. The CDR3 DNA sequence: TGTGCCAGTAGCCCGGGACTAGCGGGTTACGAGCAGTACTTC. The chain employs TRBV19 and TRBJ2-7; 12 bases are a match to TRBD2. CDR3 length: 14 residues. The germline gives CDR1 LNHDA, CDR2 SQIVND (reference sequence). V dropped 6 bases and J dropped 4; count of bases not matched to a gene: 4. Full variable domain (rest looked up from reference TRBV19 and TRBJ2-7): DGGITQSPKYLFRKEGQNVTLSCEQNLNHDAMYWYRQDPGQGLRLIYYSQIVNDFQKGDIAEGYSVSREKKESFPLTVTSAQKNPTAFYLCASSPGLAGYEQYFGPGTRLTVT.

The V and J genes are TRBV28 and TRBJ1-1; D call uncertain. The CDR3 length is 12 residues. Germline values: CDR1 MDHEN, CDR2 SYDVKM. V was clipped by 2 bases and J by 8 bases, with 9 bases between them. The CDR3 reads CASSLDSTEAFF. Here the CDR3 DNA reads TGTGCCAGCAGTTTAGACTCCACGGAAGCTTTCTTT.

The V call is TRBV4-1, the J call TRBJ2-5, with 9 bases that match TRBD1. V was pared by 2 bases and J by 5 bases, with 9 bases of the junction left unmatched. Looked up from germline, CDR1 is MGHRA and CDR2 is YSYEKL. The CDR3 totals 16 residues. The CDR3: CASSQKTQGAGETQYF. Here the CDR3 DNA reads TGCGCCAGCAGCCAAAAGACACAGGGGGCCGGGGAGACCCAGTACTTC.

The CDR3 protein is CASSIGGLEKLFF. The CDR3 DNA sequence: TGTGCCAGTAGTATAGGAGGCCTTGAAAAACTGTTTTTT. This chain joins TRBV19 and TRBJ1-4; no firm D call. CDR1 LNHDA and CDR2 SQIVND come from the germline V gene (reference sequence). Deletions cut 1 base from V and 7 bases from J, with 7 bases between. The length of the CDR3 is 13 residues.

There are a few counts of this clone. J is TRBJ1-2 and V is TRBV19; D gene ambiguous. There are 13 residues in the CDR3. Trimming shortened V by 10 bases and J by 3 bases, and 15 bases separated the two germline ends. Germline-derived CDR1 and CDR2 are LNHDA and SQIVND (reference sequence). The DNA for the CDR3 is TGTGCCACCCGACGGGAGGGATACTATGGCTACACCTTC. Its protein is CATRREGYYGYTF.

The V and J genes are TRBV5-4 and TRBJ2-3; D is unclear. V gave up 0 bases and J gave up 2 bases, with 7 bases separating them. CDR1 and CDR2 (germline): SGHNT, YYREEE (reference sequence). The CDR3 totals 14 residues. The CDR3 reads CASSLEQNTDTQYF. The CDR3 DNA is TGTGCCAGCAGCTTGGAACAGAACACAGATACGCAGTATTTT.

The chain recombines TRBV5-4 with TRBJ1-1, with 8 bases matching TRBD1. The CDR3 length is 15 residues. The ends lost 0 bases at V and 7 bases at J; junction bases unmatched: 8. From germline, CDR1 is SGHNT and CDR2 YYREEE (reference sequence). The CDR3 loop is CASSLGAGGSYEAFF. In DNA form, the CDR3 reads TGTGCCAGCAGCTTGGGGGCAGGGGGCAGTTATGAAGCTTTCTTT. The variable domain in full, completed from reference TRBV5-4 and TRBJ1-1, reads ETGVTQSPTHLIKTRGQQVTLRCSSQSGHNTVSWYQQALGQGPQFIFQYYREEENGRGNFPPRFSGLQFPNYSSELNVNALELDDSALYLCASSLGAGGSYEAFFGQGTRLTVV.